This T cell receptor (beta chain) was profiled in a study of T cells after yellow fever vaccination. General study points: Boosting was followed by the reappearance of most primary-vaccination clones (just under 98% CD4, about 88% CD8). Bulk-population clonotypes that are abundant could appear as contaminants in FACS-sorted repertoires.

There are 13 residues in the CDR3. Trimming pared 0 bases from V and 4 bases from J, leaving 10 bases between. CDR1 and CDR2 (germline): GTSNPN, SVGIG (reference sequence). In regard to this clonotype: Its target is not known.

Via MiXCR, TCRdb re-called the 5' RACE reads, giving one row per CDR3 protein. The sample comprises 250,000 or so distinct CDR3 sequences, around 3.5% of which are singletons, and roughly a fifth rests with the top ten. This rearrangement joins TRBV30 to TRBJ2-7; D unresolved. The source material was PBMCs, sampled 15 days after the yellow fever booster vaccination. The clonotype was recovered from a man between 18 and 35 years old who received the YFV17D yellow fever vaccine. The CDR3, as DNA: TGTGCCTGGAGTGTGGTATTGGGGTACGAGCAGTACTTC. Its protein product is CAWSVVLGYEQYF. Complete variable domain (other parts from reference TRBV30 and TRBJ2-7): SQTIHQWPATLVQPVGSPLSLECTVEGTSNPNLYWYRQAAGRGLQLLFYSVGIGQISSEVPQNLSASRPQDRQFILSSKKLLLSDSGFYLCAWSVVLGYEQYFGPGTRLTVT.